This section outlines one T cell receptor (beta chain) sequence together with its context. This sample is part of a study of blood T cell repertoires in COVID-19. As for the study in general: Material from acute and convalescent COVID-19 was sourced from the United States, Italy and Spain.

Recovered Cohort 3 donors showed two negative PCRs, clearance, or symptom resolution. Authors' methods: The authors estimated nucleated cell counts from reference gene primer amplification. The repertoire was sequenced with immunoSEQ multiplex PCR; TCRdb's copy has only in-frame clones and lacks some. That table furnishes V, J and clone size, whereas the DNA furnished D and trimming. The data show around 300,000 clones, 89% seen once. With 6 bases clipped from V and 4 bases from J, the junction kept 10 bases outside the gene matches. The CDR3 sequence is 15 residues long. Germline assignment: CDR1 SGHAT and CDR2 FQDESV (reference sequence).

This rearrangement joins TRBV11-1 to TRBJ2-5, with TRBD2 identical over 8 bases. Sequenced input: PBMCs or T cells enriched from blood (not recorded which). The TCR sequence derives from a woman in her fifties or sixties who had recovered from COVID-19. The CDR3 protein is CASRFSGVAGETQYF. CDR3 nucleotides: TGTGCCAGCAGATTTAGCGGGGTGGCCGGAGAGACCCAGTACTTC.